This T cell receptor beta chain was sequenced during a study of Tregs in tolerant kidney transplant recipients. This table comes from immunoSEQ multiplex PCR, and its TCRdb copy is limited to in-frame clones, with some not included. The table includes approximately 81,000 clones, over 75% detected once. Comments on this clone: Its antigen remains unknown.

Mixed chimerism was transient after nonmyeloablative marrow transplants from related graft donors. Unstimulated regulatory T cells (CD4+CD25+CD127-), CD4+CD25- non-regulatory cells, CD4 and CD8 cells were FACS-sorted from thawed PBMCs. The V segment lost 5 bases and the J segment 2 bases; nucleotides outside the gene matches: 4. This CDR3 has 16 amino acids. The V gene's germline CDR1 is SGHTA and CDR2 FQGTGA. Whole-study results and caveats: Biological reproducibility was not directly addressed in this study.

The sequence was collected from a human patient who received a combined kidney and bone marrow transplant. Some T cells may have originated in the graft donor. This specimen was CD4+ T cells from blood (PBMCs), taken 24 months after the transplant. J is TRBJ2-2 and V is TRBV7-3; 11 bases line up with TRBD2. As DNA, the CDR3 is TGTGCCAGCAGCCTGCTAGCGGGGGGAAACACCGGGGAGCTGTTTTTT. Translated: CASSLLAGGNTGELFF.